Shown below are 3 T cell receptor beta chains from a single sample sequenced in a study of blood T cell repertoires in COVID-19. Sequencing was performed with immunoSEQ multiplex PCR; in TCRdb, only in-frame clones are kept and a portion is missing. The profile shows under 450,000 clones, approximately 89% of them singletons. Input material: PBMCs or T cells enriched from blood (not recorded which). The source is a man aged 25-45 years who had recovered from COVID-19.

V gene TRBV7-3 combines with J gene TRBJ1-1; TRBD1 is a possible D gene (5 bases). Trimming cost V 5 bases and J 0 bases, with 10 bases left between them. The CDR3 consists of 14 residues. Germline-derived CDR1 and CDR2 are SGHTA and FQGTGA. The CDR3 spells CASSASGMNTEAFF. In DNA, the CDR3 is TGTGCCAGCAGCGCCTCAGGGATGAACACTGAAGCTTTCTTT.

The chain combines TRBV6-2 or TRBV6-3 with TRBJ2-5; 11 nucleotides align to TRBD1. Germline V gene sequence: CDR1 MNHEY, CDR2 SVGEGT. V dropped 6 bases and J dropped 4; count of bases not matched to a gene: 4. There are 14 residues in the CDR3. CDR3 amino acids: CASSWDRGAETQYF. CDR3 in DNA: TGTGCCAGCAGCTGGGACAGGGGGGCAGAGACCCAGTACTTC.

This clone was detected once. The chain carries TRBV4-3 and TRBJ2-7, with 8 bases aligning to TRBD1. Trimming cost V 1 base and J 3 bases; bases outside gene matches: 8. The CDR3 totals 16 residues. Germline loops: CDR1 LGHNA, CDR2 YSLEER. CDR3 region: CASSQVTGGSFYEQYF. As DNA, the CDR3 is TGCGCCAGCAGCCAAGTAACAGGGGGATCCTTCTACGAGCAGTACTTC.